The rows below give T cell receptor beta chains drawn from one sample of a study of a mutant IDH1 vaccine in newly diagnosed glioma. Method: immunoSEQ multiplex PCR; TCRdb's copy keeps in-frame clones and lacks some. The sample consists of some 90,000 clones, almost 85% of them appearing once. This specimen consisted of PBMCs, obtained from a glioma patient treated with radiotherapy, temozolomide or both. The receptors originated from a man aged 35-49 years with glioma. Some clones in this sample may be carry-over from other donors' samples. Each CDR3 is given with its conserved first and last residue. D genes are given only for firm matches. Rows give clone size only sometimes, using once, few, many, or a class for an expanded clone.

v_call,j_call,clone_size,d_call,cdr3_aa,cdr3_nt
TRBV5-6,TRBJ1-2,.,.,CASSLEGAGYTF,TGTGCCAGCAGCTTGGAAGGGGCTGGCTACACCTTC
TRBV10-3,TRBJ2-7,.,TRBD2,CAIQSGLDGTEQYF,TGTGCCATACAGTCTGGACTAGACGGTACCGAGCAGTACTTC
TRBV4-1,TRBJ2-7,.,.,CASSQDFASSSYEQYF,TGCGCCAGCAGCCAAGATTTCGCCTCAAGCTCCTACGAGCAGTACTTC
TRBV7-6,TRBJ2-7,.,.,CASSLAHEQYF,TGTGCCAGCAGCTTAGCCCACGAGCAGTACTTC
TRBV6-6,TRBJ2-5,once,TRBD2,CASSYSGGGETQYF,TGTGCCAGCAGTTATAGCGGGGGCGGTGAGACCCAGTACTTC
TRBV5-1,TRBJ1-1,.,TRBD1,CASSYGTGASEAFF,TGCGCCAGCAGCTACGGGACAGGGGCTTCCGAAGCTTTCTTT
TRBV9,TRBJ1-2,few,.,CASSIDGTYGYTF,TGTGCCAGCAGCATCGACGGGACCTATGGCTACACCTTC
TRBV6-5,TRBJ2-3,.,TRBD2,CASSYERGGQDTQYF,TGTGCCAGCAGTTACGAGCGGGGGGGCCAAGATACGCAGTATTTT
TRBV28,TRBJ1-6,once,.,CASSPGGVNNSPLHF,TGTGCCAGCAGTCCCGGAGGGGTTAATAATTCACCCCTCCACTTT
TRBV5-1,TRBJ1-2,.,.,CASSQDSPDYGYTF,TGCGCCAGCAGCCAGGACAGTCCCGACTATGGCTACACCTTC
TRBV29-1,TRBJ2-3,.,.,CSVAKGGTSTDTQYF,TGCAGCGTTGCAAAAGGAGGCACTAGCACAGATACGCAGTATTTT
TRBV25-1,TRBJ2-5,.,TRBD2,CASSLKLAGVEETQYF,TGTGCCAGCAGCTTGAAACTAGCGGGGGTCGAGGAGACCCAGTACTTC
TRBV6-1,TRBJ2-7,once,.,CASSSLDYEQYF,TGTGCCAGCAGTTCCCTTGACTACGAGCAGTACTTC
TRBV7-8,TRBJ1-2,.,.,CASSRPTNYGYTF,TGTGCCAGCAGCCGACCGACCAACTATGGCTACACCTTC
TRBV6-1,TRBJ1-1,.,.,CASRLASTEAFF,TGTGCCAGCAGACTAGCGAGCACTGAAGCTTTCTTT
TRBV5-1,TRBJ2-7,.,.,CASSLSPIAEQYF,TGCGCCAGCAGCTTGTCCCCTATCGCCGAGCAGTACTTC
TRBV2,TRBJ1-5,few,.,CASELGINQPQHF,TGTGCCAGCGAGTTAGGGATCAATCAGCCCCAGCATTTT
TRBV4-2,TRBJ1-1,.,TRBD1,CASSQDAGGTEAFF,TGTGCCAGCAGCCAAGATGCAGGGGGTACTGAAGCTTTCTTT
TRBV29-1,TRBJ2-1,.,.,CSVERTINEQFF,TGCAGCGTTGAACGGACTATCAATGAGCAGTTCTTC
TRBV2,TRBJ1-4,.,.,CASSTDAGINEKLFF,TGTGCCAGCTCAACCGACGCCGGGATTAATGAAAAACTGTTTTTT
TRBV4-1,TRBJ2-3,.,.,CASSQRTNTDTQYF,TGCGCCAGCAGCCAAAGGACTAACACAGATACGCAGTATTTT
TRBV9,TRBJ2-5,.,.,CASSVVGFTLGETQYF,TGTGCCAGCAGCGTAGTTGGATTTACCCTGGGGGAGACCCAGTACTTC
TRBV11-2,TRBJ2-3,.,TRBD1,CASSSRDREDTQYF,TGTGCCAGCAGCTCCCGGGACAGGGAAGATACGCAGTATTTT
TRBV19,TRBJ1-2,once,.,CASSIDNSHWYGYTF,TGTGCCAGTAGTATAGACAACAGCCATTGGTATGGCTACACCTTC
TRBV4-1,TRBJ1-2,.,.,CASSQRDGSFYGYTF,TGCGCCAGCAGCCAACGAGACGGTAGTTTCTATGGCTACACCTTC
TRBV6-1,TRBJ1-1,.,.,CASSEWGMGTNTEAFF,TGTGCCAGCAGTGAATGGGGGATGGGGACGAACACTGAAGCTTTCTTT
TRBV6-5,TRBJ1-1,.,.,CASSFDRTTEAFF,TGTGCCAGCAGTTTCGACAGAACGACTGAAGCTTTCTTT
TRBV5-1,TRBJ2-1,.,.,CASSLVVGSPNEQFF,TGCGCCAGCAGCTTGGTGGTAGGGTCCCCCAATGAGCAGTTCTTC
TRBV6-5,TRBJ2-7,.,TRBD2,CASSSTSGVYEQYF,TGTGCCAGCAGCTCAACTAGCGGGGTCTACGAGCAGTACTTC
TRBV5-6,TRBJ2-1,.,.,CASTQRRTVANEQFF,TGTGCCAGCACCCAAAGAAGGACTGTGGCTAATGAGCAGTTCTTC
TRBV27,TRBJ2-7,.,.,CASRDYSYEQYF,TGTGCCAGCAGAGATTACTCCTACGAGCAGTACTTC
TRBV21-1,TRBJ2-5,.,.,CASSTRGLRLETQYF,TGTGCCAGCAGCACCAGGGGGCTGCGTTTAGAGACCCAGTACTTC
TRBV2,TRBJ2-2,.,.,CASRPEGAGELFF,TGTGCCAGCCGACCTGAGGGGGCCGGGGAGCTGTTTTTT
TRBV30,TRBJ1-2,few,.,CAWSVLGGRNGYTF,TGTGCCTGGAGTGTACTAGGGGGTAGGAATGGCTACACCTTC
TRBV19,TRBJ1-1,few,TRBD1,CASSLTWTGNRGTEAFF,TGTGCCAGTAGCCTAACCTGGACAGGGAATCGCGGCACTGAAGCTTTCTTT
TRBV4-1,TRBJ1-4,.,TRBD1,CASSHPQGVREKLFF,TGCGCCAGCAGCCACCCACAGGGGGTTAGAGAAAAACTGTTTTTT
TRBV6-6,TRBJ1-1,.,.,CASSPRVEGNTEAFF,TGTGCCAGCAGCCCCCGGGTGGAGGGAAACACTGAAGCTTTCTTT
TRBV5-8,TRBJ2-2,.,.,CASSATRSGAGELFF,TGTGCCAGCAGCGCTACTAGGTCGGGGGCCGGGGAGCTGTTTTTT
TRBV19,TRBJ1-4,.,.,CATDNGITGWNEKLFF,TGTGCCACCGATAATGGGATCACAGGTTGGAATGAAAAACTGTTTTTT
TRBV4-2,TRBJ2-3,.,.,CASSQGEATDTQYF,TGTGCCAGCAGCCAAGGGGAAGCAACAGATACGCAGTATTTT